This TCR beta chain stems from a study of T-cell reconstitution after alpha-beta-depleted transplantation in children. Findings and caveats of the study: The main origin of T-cell counts and diversity one year after transplant was newly produced T cells.

There are a few counts of this clonotype. Its antigen is still unknown. Trimming cost V 7 bases and J 2 bases; bases outside gene matches: 10. The CDR3 spans 15 residues. As it was prepared, the TCRbeta library received unique molecular identifiers. MiXCR, applied by TCRdb to the PCR reads, yields one record per CDR3 protein. Altogether 600,000 or so distinct CDR3 sequences are present, 20% to 25% being singletons, with the ten largest covering 13% to 15%. The sequence derives from a boy under three years old who had a stem cell transplant for acute myeloid leukemia, so the T cells may come from the graft donor. The V call is TRBV12-3 or TRBV12-4, the J call TRBJ2-7; the match to TRBD1 covers 8 bases. The starting material was PBMCs, mostly from graft donor cells, obtained 360 days after TCRalphabeta/CD19-depleted stem cell transplant. The CDR3 DNA reads as TGTGCCAGCACTTTTACCGGGACAGGAGCCTACGAGCAGTACTTC. Translating it yields CASTFTGTGAYEQYF.